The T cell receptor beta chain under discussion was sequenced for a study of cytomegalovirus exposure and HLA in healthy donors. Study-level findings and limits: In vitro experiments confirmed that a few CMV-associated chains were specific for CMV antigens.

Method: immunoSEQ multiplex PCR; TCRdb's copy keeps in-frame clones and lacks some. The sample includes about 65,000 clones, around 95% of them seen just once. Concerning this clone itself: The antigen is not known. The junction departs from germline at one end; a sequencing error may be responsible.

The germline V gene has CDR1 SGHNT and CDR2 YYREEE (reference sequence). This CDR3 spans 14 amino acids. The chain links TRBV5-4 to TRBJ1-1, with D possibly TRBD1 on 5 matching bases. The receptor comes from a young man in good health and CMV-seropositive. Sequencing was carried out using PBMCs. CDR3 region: CASSSGLPNAEAFF. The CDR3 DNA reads TGTGCCAGCAGCTCGGGACTCCCGAACGCTGAAGCTTTCTTT.